These T cell receptor beta chains were read from a single sample in a study of shared clonotypes between healthy human individuals. The repertoire was sequenced with immunoSEQ multiplex PCR; TCRdb's copy has only in-frame clones and lacks some. The sample has some 900,000 clones; around three quarters are singletons. Material: memory CD4+ T cells sorted from blood. All receptors derive from a man younger than 35 in good health. Both conserved end residues are part of each CDR3. Fields, in order: J gene, V gene, clone size, D gene, CDR3 protein, CDR3 DNA. The D gene is left open where the match is weak. Only some rows state a clone size, as once, few, many or a class for expanded clones.

J: TRBJ2-3
V: TRBV7-2
size: -
D: TRBD2
CDR3: CASSLSAGAVNTQYF
DNA: TGTGCCAGCAGCCTGTCCGCGGGAGCGGTGAATACGCAGTATTTT

J: TRBJ1-1
V: TRBV11-2
size: -
D: -
CDR3: CASSPSTGNTEAFF
DNA: TGTGCCAGCAGCCCATCTACAGGGAACACTGAAGCTTTCTTT

J: TRBJ1-5
V: TRBV5-1
size: -
D: -
CDR3: CASSPDGGPVQPQHF
DNA: TGCGCCAGCAGCCCCGATGGGGGGCCGGTTCAGCCCCAGCATTTT

J: TRBJ1-2
V: TRBV7-2
size: -
D: -
CDR3: CATPSANYGYTF
DNA: TGTGCCACCCCTTCAGCTAACTATGGCTACACCTTC

J: TRBJ2-4
V: TRBV28
size: -
D: TRBD1
CDR3: CASSSPRDRKITAKNIQYF
DNA: TGTGCCAGCAGTTCCCCGAGGGACAGAAAGATTACAGCCAAAAACATTCAGTACTTC

J: TRBJ1-1
V: TRBV11-1
size: -
D: -
CDR3: CASSLNRVAEAFF
DNA: TGTGCCAGCAGCTTAAACAGGGTCGCTGAAGCTTTCTTT

J: TRBJ2-3
V: TRBV2
size: -
D: -
CDR3: CASSRVAALTDTQYF
DNA: TGTGCCAGCAGTCGGGTAGCGGCCCTCACAGATACGCAGTATTTT

J: TRBJ1-2
V: TRBV7-2
size: -
D: -
CDR3: CASSRDRLYGYTF
DNA: TGTGCCAGCAGCCGGGACCGACTCTATGGCTACACCTTC

J: TRBJ1-2
V: TRBV6-1
size: once
D: TRBD1
CDR3: CASNQPGQGFGYTF
DNA: TGTGCCAGCAATCAACCGGGACAGGGGTTCGGCTACACCTTC

J: TRBJ1-2
V: TRBV5-4
size: -
D: -
CDR3: CASSLDRYAYGYTF
DNA: TGTGCCAGCAGCTTGGACCGCTATGCCTATGGCTACACCTTC

J: TRBJ1-2
V: TRBV30
size: -
D: -
CDR3: CAWRIGSGMGIYGYTF
DNA: TGTGCCTGGAGGATCGGTTCAGGAATGGGGATTTATGGCTACACCTTC

J: TRBJ2-3
V: TRBV7-6
size: -
D: TRBD1
CDR3: CASSQGVDTQYF
DNA: TGTGCCAGCAGCCAGGGGGTGGATACGCAGTATTTT

J: TRBJ1-1
V: TRBV5-1
size: -
D: TRBD1
CDR3: CASSWRDSVNTEAFF
DNA: TGCGCCAGCAGCTGGCGGGACAGCGTGAACACTGAAGCTTTCTTT

J: TRBJ2-3
V: TRBV6-5
size: -
D: TRBD2
CDR3: CASSYAGGDTQYF
DNA: TGTGCCAGCAGTTACGCGGGGGGAGATACGCAGTATTTT

J: TRBJ1-2
V: TRBV28
size: -
D: TRBD1
CDR3: CASSDPGQGGGYGYTF
DNA: TGTGCCAGCAGTGACCCGGGACAGGGTGGGGGATATGGCTACACCTTC

J: TRBJ2-5
V: TRBV2
size: once
D: TRBD2
CDR3: CASSIGLAGGTETQYF
DNA: TGTGCCAGCAGTATCGGACTAGCGGGAGGTACTGAGACCCAGTACTTC

J: TRBJ1-5
V: TRBV28
size: -
D: TRBD1
CDR3: CASRGETTGTLPQHF
DNA: TGTGCCAGCAGGGGTGAAACGACAGGGACTCTCCCCCAGCATTTT

J: TRBJ2-7
V: TRBV29-1
size: -
D: TRBD1
CDR3: CSVAGTGTYEQYF
DNA: TGCAGCGTCGCCGGGACAGGGACCTACGAGCAGTACTTC

J: TRBJ2-5
V: TRBV7-9
size: -
D: TRBD1
CDR3: CASSRGDSQETQYF
DNA: TGTGCCAGCAGCCGAGGGGACAGCCAAGAGACCCAGTACTTC

J: TRBJ1-2
V: TRBV6-1
size: -
D: TRBD1
CDR3: CASRELRDRGGYGYTF
DNA: TGTGCCAGCAGGGAACTACGGGACAGGGGCGGCTATGGCTACACCTTC

J: TRBJ2-5
V: TRBV4-1
size: -
D: -
CDR3: CASRHHGAETQYF
DNA: TGCGCCAGCAGACACCATGGGGCGGAGACCCAGTACTTC

J: TRBJ1-1
V: TRBV6-5
size: -
D: -
CDR3: CASSYSGSGTEAFF
DNA: TGTGCCAGCAGTTACTCAGGGTCGGGCACTGAAGCTTTCTTT